The rows below give T cell receptor beta chains drawn from one sample of a study of T-cell memory formation after mild COVID-19. TCRdb ran MiXCR on the 5' RACE reads and lists one entry per CDR3 protein. The sample yields more than 450,000 distinct CDR3 sequences, about 20% seen once. Material for sequencing was PBMCs or a T cell subset sorted from them (not recorded which). Source of these receptors: an adult woman who had mild COVID-19 (a few samples of this study predate the infection). Cell type and time point are not known. Both conserved end residues are part of each CDR3. A D gene is named only where the DNA matches it firmly. Clone size is stated in some rows and not others, as once, few, many or a class when expanded.

j_gene | v_gene | d_gene | abundance | CDR3aa | CDR3nt
TRBJ2-5 | TRBV12-3/TRBV12-4 | TRBD2 | . | CASSYGLAGDETQYF | TGTGCCAGCAGTTATGGACTAGCGGGGGATGAGACCCAGTACTTC
TRBJ1-1 | TRBV5-1 | TRBD1 | few | CASSAGQYAEAFF | TGCGCCAGCAGCGCGGGACAGTATGCTGAAGCTTTCTTT
TRBJ1-4 | TRBV12-3/TRBV12-4 | . | many | CASSRDLRGEKLFF | TGTGCCAGCAGTCGGGACCTTCGTGGTGAAAAACTGTTTTTT
TRBJ2-2 | TRBV4-1 | . | few | CASSQDARSTGELFF | TGCGCCAGCAGCCAAGATGCGAGGAGCACCGGGGAGCTGTTTTTT
TRBJ2-5 | TRBV24-1 | . | few | CATRDGQETQYF | TGTGCCACTAGGGACGGTCAAGAGACCCAGTACTTC
TRBJ2-7 | TRBV11-3 | . | . | CASSARDRTYEQYF | TGTGCCAGCAGCGCCAGGGACCGTACCTACGAGCAGTACTTC
TRBJ2-7 | TRBV19 | TRBD1 | few | CARMDPRDRGSYEQYF | TGTGCCAGAATGGACCCGCGGGACAGGGGCTCCTACGAGCAGTACTTC
TRBJ2-1 | TRBV7-6 | TRBD2 | many | CASSRGGSSYNEQFF | TGTGCCAGCAGCCGCGGGGGGAGCTCCTACAATGAGCAGTTCTTC
TRBJ2-7 | TRBV29-1 | . | few | CSVEDTEGAYEQYF | TGCAGCGTTGAAGATACGGAGGGGGCCTACGAGCAGTACTTC
TRBJ2-3 | TRBV20-1 | . | . | CSARAQESGTDTQFF | TGCAGTGCTAGAGCACAGGAGTCCGGCACAGATACGCAGTTTTTT
TRBJ2-7 | TRBV20-1 | . | . | CSARDPGTSGIEQYF | TGCAGTGCTAGAGATCCGGGAACGTCAGGGATCGAGCAGTACTTC
TRBJ2-5 | TRBV12-3/TRBV12-4 | . | . | CASRRTTETQYF | TGTGCCAGCAGACGCACAACAGAGACCCAGTACTTC
TRBJ1-2 | TRBV24-1 | . | many | CATSDGQFWNGYTF | TGTGCCACCAGTGACGGACAGTTCTGGAATGGCTACACCTTC
TRBJ1-2 | TRBV6-6 | . | . | CASSYSSKTDYGYTF | TGTGCCAGCAGTTACTCGAGTAAAACAGACTATGGCTACACCTTC
TRBJ1-3 | TRBV7-7 | . | . | CASSQGGGPYSGNTIYF | TGTGCCAGCAGCCAGGGAGGGGGACCCTACTCTGGAAACACCATATATTTT
TRBJ1-2 | TRBV10-3 | TRBD1 | . | CAISSSTGEMDGYTF | TGTGCCATCAGTTCGTCGACAGGGGAAATGGATGGCTACACCTTC
TRBJ2-7 | TRBV14 | . | few | CASSHGPYEQYF | TGTGCCAGCAGCCACGGCCCCTACGAGCAGTACTTC
TRBJ2-1 | TRBV12-3/TRBV12-4 | . | many | CASSFETASDEQFF | TGTGCCAGCAGTTTCGAGACGGCTTCCGATGAGCAGTTCTTC
TRBJ2-3 | TRBV7-9 | . | many | CASSLSGVGTDTQYF | TGTGCCAGCAGCTTAAGTGGGGTCGGCACAGATACGCAGTATTTT
TRBJ1-5 | TRBV30 | . | few | CAWSVKGNSNQPQHF | TGTGCCTGGAGTGTTAAGGGGAATAGCAATCAGCCCCAGCATTTT
TRBJ2-7 | TRBV5-6 | TRBD1 | many | CASSLEGQASYEQYF | TGTGCCAGCAGCTTGGAGGGACAGGCTTCCTACGAGCAGTACTTC
TRBJ1-2 | TRBV4-3 | TRBD1 | . | CASSQDGTGGDYGYTF | TGCGCCAGCAGCCAAGATGGGACAGGGGGGGACTATGGCTACACCTTC
TRBJ2-3 | TRBV3-1 | TRBD2 | few | CASSQFEAGDEGGTDTQYF | TGTGCCAGCAGCCAATTTGAAGCGGGAGATGAAGGAGGAACAGATACGCAGTATTTT
TRBJ2-5 | TRBV30 | TRBD1 | . | CAWSVARTGLETQYF | TGTGCCTGGAGTGTAGCACGGACAGGGTTGGAGACCCAGTACTTC
TRBJ2-1 | TRBV21-1 | . | . | CASSKKATDESSYNEQFF | TGTGCCAGCAGCAAAAAAGCTACAGATGAGAGCTCCTACAATGAGCAGTTCTTC
TRBJ2-4 | TRBV2 | TRBD2 | . | CASSERIGGGTAKNIQYF | TGTGCCAGCAGTGAACGGATCGGCGGGGGGACAGCCAAAAACATTCAGTACTTC
TRBJ1-6 | TRBV7-9 | TRBD1 | few | CASSLVTGANSPLHF | TGTGCCAGCAGCTTAGTGACAGGGGCTAATTCACCCCTCCACTTT
TRBJ2-5 | TRBV4-2 | TRBD1 | few | CASRQTGGIQETQYF | TGTGCCAGCAGACAAACAGGGGGAATCCAAGAGACCCAGTACTTC
TRBJ1-6 | TRBV20-1 | TRBD1 | once | CSAPPGQGQGSPLHF | TGCAGTGCCCCTCCCGGACAGGGGCAGGGGTCACCCCTCCACTTT
TRBJ1-2 | TRBV20-1 | TRBD1 | few | CSAPPGAGGYPNYGYTF | TGCAGTGCCCCTCCCGGGGCAGGGGGCTACCCTAACTATGGCTACACCTTC
TRBJ2-7 | TRBV20-1 | TRBD2 | few | CSARFLAGLGAREQYF | TGCAGTGCTAGATTCCTAGCGGGATTAGGGGCGCGGGAGCAGTACTTC
TRBJ2-1 | TRBV6-5 | TRBD2 | . | CASSYVTSGVGEQFF | TGTGCCAGCAGTTACGTGACTAGCGGGGTTGGTGAGCAGTTCTTC
TRBJ2-3 | TRBV5-6 | TRBD1 | . | CASSRSDRDADTQYF | TGTGCCAGCAGCCGATCGGACAGGGACGCAGATACGCAGTATTTT
TRBJ2-3 | TRBV7-3 | TRBD2 | few | CASSRGLAGGPGTDTQYF | TGTGCCAGCAGCCGCGGACTAGCGGGAGGGCCGGGCACAGATACGCAGTATTTT
TRBJ2-3 | TRBV9 | . | . | CASSVGGVGSGGTDTQYF | TGTGCCAGCAGCGTAGGTGGCGTAGGTAGCGGAGGCACAGATACGCAGTATTTT
TRBJ2-1 | TRBV12-3/TRBV12-4 | TRBD2 | few | CASSLGTISYNEQFF | TGTGCCAGCAGCCTAGGGACTATCTCCTACAATGAGCAGTTCTTC
TRBJ2-7 | TRBV21-1 | . | . | CASSKNGTGFPREQYF | TGTGCCAGCAGCAAAAATGGTACAGGGTTCCCGAGAGAGCAGTACTTC
TRBJ1-2 | TRBV7-9 | TRBD1 | . | CASSGSGTGDGYTF | TGTGCCAGCAGCGGATCCGGGACAGGAGATGGCTACACCTTC
TRBJ2-7 | TRBV7-8 | . | many | CASSPSASLYEQYF | TGTGCCAGCAGCCCCAGCGCCTCGCTATACGAGCAGTACTTC
TRBJ1-1 | TRBV30 | . | . | CAWSVDRGTEAFF | TGTGCCTGGAGTGTGGACAGAGGGACTGAAGCTTTCTTT
TRBJ2-1 | TRBV12-3/TRBV12-4 | TRBD2 | . | CASSLLAGRIDEQFF | TGTGCCAGCAGCTTACTAGCGGGAAGAATCGATGAGCAGTTCTTC
TRBJ2-1 | TRBV3-1 | . | few | CASSPGLANNEQFF | TGTGCCAGCAGTCCGGGACTGGCAAACAATGAGCAGTTCTTC
TRBJ1-1 | TRBV7-8 | TRBD1 | few | CASSQTGYTEAFF | TGTGCCAGCAGTCAGACAGGGTACACTGAAGCTTTCTTT
TRBJ2-3 | TRBV7-9 | . | . | CASSLELDLLADTQYF | TGTGCCAGCAGCTTAGAGCTAGACCTGCTGGCAGATACGCAGTATTTT
TRBJ2-7 | TRBV25-1 | TRBD1 | many | CASSASNRGAYEQYF | TGTGCCAGCAGTGCCTCGAACAGGGGCGCCTACGAGCAGTACTTC